This T cell receptor beta chain derives from a study of blood T cell repertoires in COVID-19. Repertoires were generated with immunoSEQ multiplex PCR, while TCRdb's copy carries only in-frame clones and drops some. In the table there are around 130,000 clones, approximately 81% of which are singletons. From germline, CDR1 is SGHRS and CDR2 YFSETQ. CDR3 length: 18 residues. After removal of 0 bases from V and 3 bases from J, the junction contained 6 bases not matched to a gene. What was sequenced was peripheral blood. The genes are TRBV5-1 and TRBJ2-2, with 12 bases lining up with TRBD2. The sequence came from a man aged 55 to 70 with acute or convalescent COVID-19. CDR3 protein: CASSLELAGGRDTGELFF. CDR3 sequence (DNA): TGCGCCAGCAGCTTGGAACTAGCGGGAGGTCGTGACACCGGGGAGCTGTTTTTT.